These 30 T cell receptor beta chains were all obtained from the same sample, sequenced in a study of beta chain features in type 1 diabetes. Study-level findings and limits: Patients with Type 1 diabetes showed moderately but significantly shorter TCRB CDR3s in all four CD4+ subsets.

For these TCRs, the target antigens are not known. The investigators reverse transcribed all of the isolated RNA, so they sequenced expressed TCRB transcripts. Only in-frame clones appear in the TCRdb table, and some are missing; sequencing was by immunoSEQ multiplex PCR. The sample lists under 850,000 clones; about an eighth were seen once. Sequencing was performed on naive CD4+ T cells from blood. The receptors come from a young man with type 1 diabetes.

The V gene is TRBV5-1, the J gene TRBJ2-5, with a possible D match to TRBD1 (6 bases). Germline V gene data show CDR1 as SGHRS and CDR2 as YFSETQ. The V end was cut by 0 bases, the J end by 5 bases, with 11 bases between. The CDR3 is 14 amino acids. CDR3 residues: CASSLVPGGETQYF. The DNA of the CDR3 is TGCGCCAGCAGCTTGGTCCCTGGGGGCGAGACCCAGTACTTC.

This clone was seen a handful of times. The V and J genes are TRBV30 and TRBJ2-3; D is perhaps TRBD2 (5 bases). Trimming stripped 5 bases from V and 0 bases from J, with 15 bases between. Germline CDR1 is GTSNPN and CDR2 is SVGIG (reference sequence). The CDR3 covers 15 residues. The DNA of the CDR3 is TGTGCCTGGGACACTAGGGCGGGTAGCACAGATACGCAGTATTTT. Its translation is CAWDTRAGSTDTQYF.

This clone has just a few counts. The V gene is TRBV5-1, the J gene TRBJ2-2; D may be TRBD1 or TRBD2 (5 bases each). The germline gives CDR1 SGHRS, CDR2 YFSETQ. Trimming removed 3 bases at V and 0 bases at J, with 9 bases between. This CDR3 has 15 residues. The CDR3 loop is CASSWGTPNTGELFF. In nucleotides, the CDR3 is TGCGCCAGCAGCTGGGGGACCCCGAACACCGGGGAGCTGTTTTTT. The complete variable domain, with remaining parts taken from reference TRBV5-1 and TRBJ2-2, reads KAGVTQTPRYLIKTRGQQVTLSCSPISGHRSVSWYQQTPGQGLQFLFEYFSETQRNKGNFPGRFSGRQFSNSRSEMNVSTLELGDSALYLCASSWGTPNTGELFFGEGSRLTVL.

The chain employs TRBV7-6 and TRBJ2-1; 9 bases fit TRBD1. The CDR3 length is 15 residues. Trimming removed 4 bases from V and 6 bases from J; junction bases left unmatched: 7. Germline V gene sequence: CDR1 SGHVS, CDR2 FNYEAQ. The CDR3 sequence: CASSSGQGGINEQFF. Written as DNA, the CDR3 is TGTGCCAGCAGCTCGGGACAGGGAGGGATCAATGAGCAGTTCTTC. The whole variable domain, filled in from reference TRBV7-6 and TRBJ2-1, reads GAGVSQSPRYKVTKRGQDVALRCDPISGHVSLYWYRQALGQGPEFLTYFNYEAQQDKSGLPNDRFSAERPEGSISTLTIQRTEQRDSAMYRCASSSGQGGINEQFFGPGTRLTVL.

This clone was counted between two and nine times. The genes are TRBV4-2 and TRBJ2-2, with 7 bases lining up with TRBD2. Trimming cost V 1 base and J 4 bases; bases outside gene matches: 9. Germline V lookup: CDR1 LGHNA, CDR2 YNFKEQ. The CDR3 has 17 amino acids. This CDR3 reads CASSQVKDGGSTGELFF. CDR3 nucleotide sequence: TGTGCCAGCAGCCAAGTGAAGGACGGGGGGTCCACCGGGGAGCTGTTTTTT.

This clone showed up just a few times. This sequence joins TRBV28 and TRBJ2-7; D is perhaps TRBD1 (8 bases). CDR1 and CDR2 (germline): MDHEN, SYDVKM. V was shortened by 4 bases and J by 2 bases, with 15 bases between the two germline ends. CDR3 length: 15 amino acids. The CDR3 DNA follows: TGTGCCAGCAGTTCCGGACAGGGAGGGCCCTACGAGCAGTACTTC. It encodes CASSSGQGGPYEQYF.

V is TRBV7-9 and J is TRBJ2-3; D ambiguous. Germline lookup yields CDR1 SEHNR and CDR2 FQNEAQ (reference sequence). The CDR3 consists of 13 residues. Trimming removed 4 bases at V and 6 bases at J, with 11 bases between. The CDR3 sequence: CASSSGPQDTQYF. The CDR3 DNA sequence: TGTGCCAGCAGCTCCGGACCTCAGGATACGCAGTATTTT.

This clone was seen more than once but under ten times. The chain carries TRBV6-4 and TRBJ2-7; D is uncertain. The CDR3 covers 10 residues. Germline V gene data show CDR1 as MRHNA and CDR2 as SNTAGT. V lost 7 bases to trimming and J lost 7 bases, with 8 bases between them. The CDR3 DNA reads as TGTGCCAGCACCGAGCCAGAGCAGTACTTC. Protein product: CASTEPEQYF.

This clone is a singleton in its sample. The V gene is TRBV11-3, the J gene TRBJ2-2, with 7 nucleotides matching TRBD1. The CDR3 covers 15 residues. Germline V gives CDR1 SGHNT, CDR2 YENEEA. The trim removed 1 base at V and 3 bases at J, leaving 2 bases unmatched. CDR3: CASSLGTGYTGELFF. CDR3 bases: TGTGCCAGCAGCTTAGGGACAGGATACACCGGGGAGCTGTTTTTT.

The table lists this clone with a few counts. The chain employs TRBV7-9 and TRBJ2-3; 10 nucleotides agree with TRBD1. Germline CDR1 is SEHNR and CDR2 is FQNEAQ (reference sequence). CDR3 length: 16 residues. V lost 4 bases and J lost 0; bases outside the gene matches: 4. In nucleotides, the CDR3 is TGTGCCAGCAGCTCCCTGGACAGGGGGAGCACAGATACGCAGTATTTT. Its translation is CASSSLDRGSTDTQYF.

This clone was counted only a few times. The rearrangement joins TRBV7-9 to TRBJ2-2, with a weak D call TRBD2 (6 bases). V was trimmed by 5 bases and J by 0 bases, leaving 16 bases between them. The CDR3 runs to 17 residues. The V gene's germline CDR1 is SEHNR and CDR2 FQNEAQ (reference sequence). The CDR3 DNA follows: TGTGCCAGCAGCCTACCCATGCGGGGCACGAACACCGGGGAGCTGTTTTTT. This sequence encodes CASSLPMRGTNTGELFF.

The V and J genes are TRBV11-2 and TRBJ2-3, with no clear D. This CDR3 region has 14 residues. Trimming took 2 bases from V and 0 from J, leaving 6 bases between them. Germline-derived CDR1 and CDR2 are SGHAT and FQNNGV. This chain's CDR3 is CASSLTSSTDTQYF. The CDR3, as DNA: TGTGCCAGCAGCTTAACCTCTAGCACAGATACGCAGTATTTT.

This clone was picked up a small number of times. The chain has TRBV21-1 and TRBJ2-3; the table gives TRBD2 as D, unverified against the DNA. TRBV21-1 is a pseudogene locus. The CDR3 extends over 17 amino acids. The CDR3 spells CASSKESLVPHTDTQYF. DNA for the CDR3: TGTGCCAGCAGCAAAGAGAGTCTAGTCCCCCACACAGATACGCAGTATTTT.

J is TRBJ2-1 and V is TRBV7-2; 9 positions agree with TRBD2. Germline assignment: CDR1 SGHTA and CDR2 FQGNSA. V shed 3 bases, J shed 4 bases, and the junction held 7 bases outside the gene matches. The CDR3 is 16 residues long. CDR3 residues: CASSFRSGGYYNEQFF. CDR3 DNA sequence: TGTGCCAGCAGCTTCCGTAGCGGGGGCTATTACAATGAGCAGTTCTTC.

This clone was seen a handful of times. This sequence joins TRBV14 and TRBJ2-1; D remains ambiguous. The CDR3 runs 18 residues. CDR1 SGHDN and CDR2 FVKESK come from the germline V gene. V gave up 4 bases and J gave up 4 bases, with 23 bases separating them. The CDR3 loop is CASSPAFMVLSSYNEQFF. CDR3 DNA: TGTGCCAGCAGCCCAGCATTCATGGTACTATCGTCGTACAATGAGCAGTTCTTC. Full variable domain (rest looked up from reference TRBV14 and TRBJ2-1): EAGVTQFPSHSVIEKGQTVTLRCDPISGHDNLYWYRRVMGKEIKFLLHFVKESKQDESGMPNNRFLAERTGGTYSTLKVQPAELEDSGVYFCASSPAFMVLSSYNEQFFGPGTRLTVL.

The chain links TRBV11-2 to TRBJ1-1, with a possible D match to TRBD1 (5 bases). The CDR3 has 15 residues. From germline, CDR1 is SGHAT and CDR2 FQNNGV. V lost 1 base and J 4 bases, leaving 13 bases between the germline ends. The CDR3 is CASSLAGGAVTEAFF. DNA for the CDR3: TGTGCCAGCAGCTTAGCAGGAGGGGCGGTCACTGAAGCTTTCTTT. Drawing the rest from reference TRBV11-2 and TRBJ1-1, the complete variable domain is EAGVAQSPRYKIIEKRQSVAFWCNPISGHATLYWYQQILGQGPKLLIQFQNNGVVDDSQLPKDRFSAERLKGVDSTLKIQPAKLEDSAVYLCASSLAGGAVTEAFFGQGTRLTVV.

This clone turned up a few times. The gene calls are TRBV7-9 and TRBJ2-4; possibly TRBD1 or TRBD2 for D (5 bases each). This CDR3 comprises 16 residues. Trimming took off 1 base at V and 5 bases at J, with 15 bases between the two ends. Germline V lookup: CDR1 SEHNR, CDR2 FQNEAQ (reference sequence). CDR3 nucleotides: TGTGCCAGCAGCTTAGAGGTTAGCCCGGGGCAAAACATTCAGTACTTC. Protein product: CASSLEVSPGQNIQYF.

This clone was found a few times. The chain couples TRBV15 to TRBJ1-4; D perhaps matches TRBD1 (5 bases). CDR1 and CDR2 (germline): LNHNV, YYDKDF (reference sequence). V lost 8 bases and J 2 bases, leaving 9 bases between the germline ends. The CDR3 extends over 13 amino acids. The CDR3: CATSRDTNEKLFF. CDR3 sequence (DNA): TGTGCCACCTCCCGGGACACTAATGAAAAACTGTTTTTT.

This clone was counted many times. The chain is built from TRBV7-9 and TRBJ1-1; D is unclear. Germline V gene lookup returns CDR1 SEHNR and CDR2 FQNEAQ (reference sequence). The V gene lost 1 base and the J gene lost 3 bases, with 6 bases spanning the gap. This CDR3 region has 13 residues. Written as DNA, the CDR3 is TGTGCCAGCAGCTTAGTCTGGGACACTGAAGCTTTCTTT. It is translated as CASSLVWDTEAFF. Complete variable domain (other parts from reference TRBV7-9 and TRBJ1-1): DTGVSQNPRHKITKRGQNVTFRCDPISEHNRLYWYRQTLGQGPEFLTYFQNEAQLEKSRLLSDRFSAERPKGSFSTLEIQRTEQGDSAMYLCASSLVWDTEAFFGQGTRLTVV.

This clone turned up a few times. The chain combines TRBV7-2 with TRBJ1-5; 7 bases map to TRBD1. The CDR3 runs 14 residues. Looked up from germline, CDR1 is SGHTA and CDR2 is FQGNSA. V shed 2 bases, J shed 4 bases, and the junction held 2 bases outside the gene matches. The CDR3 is CASSLKGANQPQHF. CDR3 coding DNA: TGTGCCAGCAGCTTAAAGGGGGCAAATCAGCCCCAGCATTTT. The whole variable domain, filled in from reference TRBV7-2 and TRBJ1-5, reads GAGVSQSPSNKVTEKGKDVELRCDPISGHTALYWYRQSLGQGLEFLIYFQGNSAPDKSGLPSDRFSAERTGGSVSTLTIQRTQQEDSAVYLCASSLKGANQPQHFGDGTRLSIL.

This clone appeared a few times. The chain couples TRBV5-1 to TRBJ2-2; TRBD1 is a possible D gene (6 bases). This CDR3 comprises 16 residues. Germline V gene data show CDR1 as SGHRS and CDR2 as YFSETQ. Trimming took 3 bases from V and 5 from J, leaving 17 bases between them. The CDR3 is CASSWPGDQGTGELFF. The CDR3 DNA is TGCGCCAGCAGCTGGCCCGGGGATCAGGGGACCGGGGAGCTGTTTTTT. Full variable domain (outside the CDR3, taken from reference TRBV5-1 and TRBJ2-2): KAGVTQTPRYLIKTRGQQVTLSCSPISGHRSVSWYQQTPGQGLQFLFEYFSETQRNKGNFPGRFSGRQFSNSRSEMNVSTLELGDSALYLCASSWPGDQGTGELFFGEGSRLTVL.

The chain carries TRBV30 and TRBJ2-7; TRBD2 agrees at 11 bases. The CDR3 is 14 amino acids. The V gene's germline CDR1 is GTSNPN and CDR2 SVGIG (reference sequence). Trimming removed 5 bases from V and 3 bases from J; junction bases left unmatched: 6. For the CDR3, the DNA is TGTGCCTGGTCATCTAGCGGGGGGAACTACGAGCAGTACTTC. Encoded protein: CAWSSSGGNYEQYF.

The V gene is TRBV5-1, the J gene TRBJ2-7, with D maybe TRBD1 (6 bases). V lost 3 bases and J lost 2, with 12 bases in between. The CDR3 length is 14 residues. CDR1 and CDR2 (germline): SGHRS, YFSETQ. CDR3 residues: CASSSTGLAYEQYF. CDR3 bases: TGCGCCAGCAGCTCGACAGGACTTGCCTACGAGCAGTACTTC.

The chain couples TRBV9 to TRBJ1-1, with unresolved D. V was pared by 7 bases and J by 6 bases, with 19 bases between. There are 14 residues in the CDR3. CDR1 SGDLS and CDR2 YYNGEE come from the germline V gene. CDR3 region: CASGLSPFSAEAFF. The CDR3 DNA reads TGTGCCAGCGGGCTCTCCCCCTTCTCGGCTGAAGCTTTCTTT. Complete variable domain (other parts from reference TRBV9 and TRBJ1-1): DSGVTQTPKHLITATGQRVTLRCSPRSGDLSVYWYQQSLDQGLQFLIQYYNGEERAKGNILERFSAQQFPDLHSELNLSSLELGDSALYFCASGLSPFSAEAFFGQGTRLTVV.

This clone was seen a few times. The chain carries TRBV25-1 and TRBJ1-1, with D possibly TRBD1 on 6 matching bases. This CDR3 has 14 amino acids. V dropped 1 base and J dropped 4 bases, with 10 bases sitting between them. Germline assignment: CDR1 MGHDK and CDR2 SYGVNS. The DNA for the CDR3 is TGTGCCAGCAGTGAATTGCGGGGGCCCACTGAAGCTTTCTTT. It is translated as CASSELRGPTEAFF. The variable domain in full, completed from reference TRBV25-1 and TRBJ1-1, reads EADIYQTPRYLVIGTGKKITLECSQTMGHDKMYWYQQDPGMELHLIHYSYGVNSTEKGDLSSESTVSRIRTEHFPLTLESARPSHTSQYLCASSELRGPTEAFFGQGTRLTVV.

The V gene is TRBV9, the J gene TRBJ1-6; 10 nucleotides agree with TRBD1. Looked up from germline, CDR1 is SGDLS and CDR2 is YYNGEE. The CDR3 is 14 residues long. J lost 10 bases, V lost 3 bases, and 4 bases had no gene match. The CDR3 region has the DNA TGTGCCAGCAGCGGACAGGGGGCGACCTCACCCCTCCACTTT. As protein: CASSGQGATSPLHF.

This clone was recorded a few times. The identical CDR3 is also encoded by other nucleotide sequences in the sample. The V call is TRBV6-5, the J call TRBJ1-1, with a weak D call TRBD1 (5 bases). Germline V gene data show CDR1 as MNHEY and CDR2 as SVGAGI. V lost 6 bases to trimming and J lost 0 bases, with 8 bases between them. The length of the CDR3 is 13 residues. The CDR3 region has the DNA TGTGCCAGCAGCTTGACAGTGAACACTGAAGCTTTCTTT. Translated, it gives CASSLTVNTEAFF.

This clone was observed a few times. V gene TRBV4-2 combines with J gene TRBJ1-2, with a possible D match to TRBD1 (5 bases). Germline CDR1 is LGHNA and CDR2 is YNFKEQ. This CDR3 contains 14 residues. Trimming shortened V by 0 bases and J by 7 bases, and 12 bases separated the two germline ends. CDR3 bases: TGTGCCAGCAGCCAAGATGGTCAGGGAGGTGGCTACACCTTC. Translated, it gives CASSQDGQGGGYTF.

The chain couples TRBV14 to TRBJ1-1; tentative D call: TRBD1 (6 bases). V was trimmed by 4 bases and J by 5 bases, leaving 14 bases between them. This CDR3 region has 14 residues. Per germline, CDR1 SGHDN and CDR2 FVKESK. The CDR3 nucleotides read TGTGCCAGCAGCCGCCTAGGACAGACTACTGAAGCTTTCTTT. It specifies CASSRLGQTTEAFF.

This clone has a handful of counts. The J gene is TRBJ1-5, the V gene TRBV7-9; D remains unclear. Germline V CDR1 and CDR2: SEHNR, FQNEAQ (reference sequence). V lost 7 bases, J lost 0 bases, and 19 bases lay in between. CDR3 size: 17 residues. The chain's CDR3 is CASNCAEGRISNQPQHF. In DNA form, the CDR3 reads TGTGCCAGCAATTGCGCAGAAGGACGGATTAGCAATCAGCCCCAGCATTTT. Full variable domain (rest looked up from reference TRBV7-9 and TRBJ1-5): DTGVSQNPRHKITKRGQNVTFRCDPISEHNRLYWYRQTLGQGPEFLTYFQNEAQLEKSRLLSDRFSAERPKGSFSTLEIQRTEQGDSAMYLCASNCAEGRISNQPQHFGDGTRLSIL.